Given below is one TCR beta chain in context. The antigen this receptor binds is unknown. The sample holds no much larger clone one base away, and base qualities are not on file. The data originate from a study of blood T cell repertoires in COVID-19 (dated by TCRdb to the early 2020s). Context from the whole study: The collaborator samples originated in the United States, Italy and Spain and spanned the acute and convalescent phases of COVID-19. The prospective study material was composed of cDNA or gDNA derived from T cells, B-cell-depleted T cells, or PBMCs. Where available, HLA class I and class II types were taken from metadata supplied by the sample provider and were not determined by assay-based typing. Samples were obtained from the ongoing ImmuneRACE study (first 160 participants) and from 1,254 subjects provided by 6 global collaborators. The repertoires were released in a freely available public database intended as a resource for research on the immune response to SARS-CoV-2. Deeply sampled blood TCRbeta repertoires from subjects exposed to, actively infected with, or recovered from COVID-19 were included in the dataset. Nearly every sample came with metadata listing a de-identified subject ID, COVID-19 status, age in years and sex.

One collaborating source in Seattle enrolled patients during active infection and followed them longitudinally through the course of disease. Collaborating institutions collected whole blood in K2EDTA tubes following their own protocols. For TCRbeta analysis, collaborator samples were shipped as frozen whole blood, as isolated PBMCs, or as DNA extracted from either sample type. The CDR3 has 17 amino acids, counting the end cysteine and phenylalanine. Only CDR3 DNA remains: 51 bases, in frame from the first base. Per the germline V gene (reference sequence), LNHNV is the CDR1 and YYDKDF is the CDR2. At the junction V is shortened by 0 bases and J by 2 bases, with 14 bases in between. The immunoSEQ Assay, a bias-controlled multiplex PCR, was used to amplify TCRbeta CDR3 regions from genomic DNA. From the authors' description of their analysis: The number of nucleated cells in each sample was estimated by amplification of reference gene primers within the assay. To quantify the absolute abundance of each unique TCRbeta CDR3 rearrangement, sequence reads were collapsed and filtered. For each sample, productive Simpson clonality was calculated as the square root of Simpson's diversity index across productive rearrangements. The table was pulled from immuneACCESS by TCRdb, which kept in-frame rearrangements only. Such tables lose some clones; where checked, under half of the loss comes from unresolved V genes, and the rest has no known cause. V, J and clone size are those of that table, while D and trimming were read from the DNA. For this sample there are fewer than 250,000 clones; 85% to 90% appear just once. The top ten clones comprise roughly 11% of the sample.

What the study reported, not specific to this receptor: How much clinical and demographic metadata was included differed by source and by participant, and the metadata was provided uncurated.

The V gene is TRBV15 and the J gene is TRBJ2-1; the D gene is perhaps TRBD2, from 6 matching bases. This TCR was sampled from a man in his forties or fifties with COVID-19, enrolled during active disease. The sample consisted of peripheral blood. For the CDR3, the sequence is CATSRDGGGVTYNEQFF. The sequenced DNA is TGTGCCACCAGCAGAGATGGTGGAGGGGTGACCTACAATGAGCAGTTCTTC.